The next 30 T cell receptor beta chains were all read from a single sample in a study of T cell repertoires in cytomegalovirus infection. For these TCRs, the target antigens are not known. Each CDR3 protein is one row after TCRdb ran MiXCR on the reads. Counted here are around 430,000 distinct CDR3 sequences, 40% to 50% occurring once; the ten biggest clones make up 43%. Sequenced here: cultured PBMCs, sampled from culture after CMV antigen stimulation. These receptors were obtained from a human donor in good health (CMV status not recorded). Some clones in this sample may be carry-over from other donors' samples.

The chain carries TRBV5-4 and TRBJ2-1, with a tentative D call TRBD1 (6 bases). Germline CDR1 reads SGHNT; CDR2 reads YYREEE (reference sequence). The CDR3 has 15 amino acids. Trimming took off 5 bases at V and 4 bases at J, with 16 bases between the two ends. CDR3 protein: CASRPDRKSYNEQFF. Written as DNA, the CDR3 is TGTGCCAGCAGACCGGACAGAAAAAGTTACAATGAGCAGTTCTTC.

This clonotype was seen a few times. The chain recombines TRBV7-2 with TRBJ2-3; D unresolved. Between the trimmed V and J ends, which lost 1 base and 6 bases, there was a span of 8 bases. Germline V lookup: CDR1 SGHTA, CDR2 FQGNSA. The CDR3 totals 13 residues. In DNA, the CDR3 is TGTGCCAGCAGCTTAGTGGAGTGGGATACGCAGTATTTT. Translation gives CASSLVEWDTQYF. The full variable domain, rest sourced from reference TRBV7-2 and TRBJ2-3, is GAGVSQSPSNKVTEKGKDVELRCDPISGHTALYWYRQSLGQGLEFLIYFQGNSAPDKSGLPSDRFSAERTGGSVSTLTIQRTQQEDSAVYLCASSLVEWDTQYFGPGTRLTVL.

This chain connects TRBV19 to TRBJ1-5, with 7 bases that match TRBD1. V was pared by 8 bases and J by 10 bases, with 8 bases of the junction left unmatched. The CDR3 spans 12 residues. Germline V gives CDR1 LNHDA, CDR2 SQIVND (reference sequence). The CDR3 DNA reads TGTGCCAGTGGGACAGTCCTCTATCCCCAGCATTTT. Its protein is CASGTVLYPQHF.

In its sample, this clonotype was seen a few times. The chain is built from TRBV7-9 and TRBJ2-1; TRBD2 matches at 13 bases. With V trimmed by 4 bases and J by 7 bases, 4 bases remained unmatched. The CDR3 spans 15 residues. The germline gives CDR1 SEHNR, CDR2 FQNEAQ (reference sequence). The CDR3 DNA reads as TGTGCCAGCAGCTCGCGGACTAGCGGGAGTAATGAGCAGTTCTTC. Amino acids: CASSSRTSGSNEQFF.

The chain carries TRBV20-1 and TRBJ1-6; no clear D. V lost 6 bases and J lost 0, with 18 bases in between. This CDR3 region has 17 residues. Per germline, CDR1 DFQATT and CDR2 SNEGSKA (reference sequence). CDR3 in DNA: TGCAGTGCCCGAAAAGGCGGCACTAGCTCCTATAATTCACCCCTCCACTTT. Its translation is CSARKGGTSSYNSPLHF.

This sequence joins TRBV7-6 and TRBJ1-1; D unresolved. Trimming cost V 4 bases and J 11 bases, with 14 bases left between them. The CDR3 covers 12 residues. In germline, CDR1 is SGHVS, CDR2 FNYEAQ. CDR3 nucleotides: TGTGCCAGCAGCTCGGCGTCATACTTGGCTTTCTTT. As protein: CASSSASYLAFF.

V usage is TRBV4-3 and J usage is TRBJ1-6; 9 bases line up with TRBD1. The CDR3 contains 17 residues. Germline-derived CDR1 and CDR2 are LGHNA and YSLEER. V shed 0 bases, J shed 5 bases, and the junction held 5 bases outside the gene matches. The CDR3 spells CASSQDARDRDNSPLHF. The CDR3 region has the DNA TGCGCCAGCAGCCAAGATGCAAGGGACAGGGATAATTCACCCCTCCACTTT.

The chain links TRBV7-2 to TRBJ2-1, with D tentatively TRBD2 (7 bases). V dropped 5 bases and J dropped 8 bases, with 22 bases sitting between them. The germline gives CDR1 SGHTA, CDR2 FQGNSA. The CDR3 is 16 amino acids. The CDR3 reads CASSPGGLRELHEQFF. CDR3 nucleotides: TGTGCCAGCAGCCCCGGGGGCCTGCGGGAGTTGCATGAGCAGTTCTTC.

In its sample, this clonotype was seen a few times. The chain carries TRBV7-2 and TRBJ2-5; D gene uncertain. CDR1 is SGHTA and CDR2 is FQGNSA in the germline V gene. The V end was cut by 3 bases, the J end by 4 bases, with 18 bases between. The CDR3 consists of 16 residues. In DNA form, the CDR3 reads TGTGCCAGCAGCTTGGCCATCAGTAACTGGGGAGAGACCCAGTACTTC. This sequence encodes CASSLAISNWGETQYF.

This clonotype was detected only once. The chain has TRBV12-3 or TRBV12-4 and TRBJ1-5, with 7 nucleotides matching TRBD1. CDR3 size: 13 residues. With V trimmed by 6 bases and J by 4 bases, 3 bases remained unmatched. The CDR3 is CASRRGQNQPQHF. The CDR3 DNA reads TGTGCCAGCAGACGGGGACAGAATCAGCCCCAGCATTTT.

Many counts were recorded for this clonotype. The genes are TRBV7-2 and TRBJ2-5; D is uncertain. The ends were cut back, 1 base at V and 5 bases at J, with 8 bases in the middle. The CDR3 totals 13 residues. The germline CDR1 and CDR2 sequences are SGHTA and FQGNSA. CDR3 bases: TGTGCCAGCAGCTTAGGAGCGAGGGAGACCCAGTACTTC. Translating it yields CASSLGARETQYF. Drawing the rest from reference TRBV7-2 and TRBJ2-5, the complete variable domain is GAGVSQSPSNKVTEKGKDVELRCDPISGHTALYWYRQSLGQGLEFLIYFQGNSAPDKSGLPSDRFSAERTGGSVSTLTIQRTQQEDSAVYLCASSLGARETQYFGPGTRLLVL.

The CDR3 spells CASTSAPGRGYTF. The CDR3 nucleotides are TGTGCCAGTACCTCAGCCCCGGGGCGAGGCTACACCTTC. This chain joins TRBV19 and TRBJ1-2, with D possibly TRBD1 on 5 matching bases. The germline V gene has CDR1 LNHDA and CDR2 SQIVND (reference sequence). The V end was cut by 7 bases, the J end by 8 bases, with 17 bases between. This CDR3 is built from 13 residues.

The rearrangement uses TRBV7-3 and TRBJ1-2; 8 bases match TRBD1. CDR1 and CDR2 from the germline V gene are SGHTA and FQGTGA. V shed 5 bases and J 0 bases; nucleotides not matched to a gene: 2. CDR3 length: 14 amino acids. Here the CDR3 DNA reads TGTGCCAGCAGCCCAGGGGGCTCTAACTATGGCTACACCTTC. Translating it yields CASSPGGSNYGYTF.

The CDR3 DNA sequence: TGTGCCGTCTCGCTAGCTCCAAGGGGGAATGAGCAGTTCTTC. It translates to CAVSLAPRGNEQFF. The rearrangement uses TRBV10-3 and TRBJ2-1; tentative D call: TRBD1 (6 bases). The germline V gene has CDR1 ENHRY and CDR2 SYGVKD. This CDR3 contains 14 residues. Trimming pared 11 bases from V and 7 bases from J, leaving 21 bases between.

V usage is TRBV6-1 and J usage is TRBJ2-1; no clear D gene. The germline V gene encodes CDR1 MNHNS and CDR2 SASEGT. The CDR3 length is 12 residues. Between the trimmed V and J ends, which lost 4 bases and 7 bases, there was a span of 8 bases. CDR3 DNA sequence: TGTGCCAGCAGTGGGACCCCTAATGAGCAGTTCTTC. The encoded protein is CASSGTPNEQFF.

The chain carries TRBV7-8 and TRBJ2-1, with TRBD1 as a possible D gene (6 bases). The V gene's germline CDR1 is SGHVS and CDR2 FQNEAQ. The CDR3 has 15 amino acids. The V end was cut by 1 base, the J end by 6 bases, with 13 bases between. CDR3 coding DNA: TGTGCCAGCAGCTTAGGCAGGGGTTGGGCCAATGAGCAGTTCTTC. This gives the protein CASSLGRGWANEQFF.

This clonotype was seen only a few times. The chain couples TRBV7-9 to TRBJ1-2; D might be TRBD1 (6 bases). Between the trimmed V and J ends, which lost 5 bases and 5 bases, there was a span of 12 bases. The CDR3 runs 13 residues. Looked up from germline, CDR1 is SEHNR and CDR2 is FQNEAQ (reference sequence). The CDR3 coding sequence is TGTGCCAGCAGCAAGACAGGCCCTTATGGCTACACCTTC. Encoded protein: CASSKTGPYGYTF.

The rearrangement joins TRBV29-1 to TRBJ1-2; 12 bases map to TRBD1. This CDR3 has 14 amino acids. The J segment lost 8 bases and the V segment lost 6 bases, leaving 10 bases of the junction unmatched. Germline V gene lookup returns CDR1 SQVTM and CDR2 ANQGSEA. DNA for the CDR3: TGCAGCGTGTCGGCGACCGGGACAGGGGGCGGCTACACCTTC. It yields the protein CSVSATGTGGGYTF.

This clonotype was seen only once. The V gene is TRBV20-1, the J gene TRBJ1-1, with unresolved D. Germline CDR1 reads DFQATT; CDR2 reads SNEGSKA (reference sequence). V lost 0 bases to trimming and J lost 0 bases, with 11 bases between them. The CDR3 consists of 15 residues. CDR3 sequence: CSARDLWRLNTEAFF. The DNA of the CDR3 is TGCAGTGCTAGAGATCTGTGGAGATTGAACACTGAAGCTTTCTTT.

The chain employs TRBV2 and TRBJ2-1; TRBD2 matches 8 bases. The CDR3 is 12 residues long. The ends lost 8 bases at V and 9 bases at J; junction bases unmatched: 6. Germline V gene sequence: CDR1 SNHLY, CDR2 FYNNEI. The CDR3 bases are TGTGCCAGCTTCCAGGCGGGGGGTGAGCAGTTCTTC. It encodes CASFQAGGEQFF. Drawing the rest from reference TRBV2 and TRBJ2-1, the complete variable domain is EPEVTQTPSHQVTQMGQEVILRCVPISNHLYFYWYRQILGQKVEFLVSFYNNEISEKSEIFDDQFSVERPDGSNFTLKIRSTKLEDSAMYFCASFQAGGEQFFGPGTRLTVL.

The sample holds a few counts of this clonotype. The V call is TRBV6-2 or TRBV6-3, the J call TRBJ1-1; 8 nucleotides match TRBD1. Germline loops: CDR1 MNHEY, CDR2 SVGEGT. The length of the CDR3 is 16 residues. Germline trimming cut 2 bases from V and 5 bases from J; bases unmatched to any gene: 10. CDR3: CASSYRGQGFDTEAFF. CDR3 in DNA: TGTGCCAGCAGTTACCGAGGACAGGGATTTGATACTGAAGCTTTCTTT.

V gene TRBV28 combines with J gene TRBJ1-1, with 7 bases identical to TRBD1. This CDR3 has 13 residues. Germline CDR1 is MDHEN and CDR2 is SYDVKM. J gave up 5 bases and V 5 bases, and 5 bases lay outside the gene matches. CDR3 bases: TGTGCCAGCAGTGACAGGGTCGGTACTGAAGCTTTCTTT. Its protein is CASSDRVGTEAFF.

The V and J genes are TRBV11-3 and TRBJ2-1; TRBD2 matches at 12 bases. Per the germline V gene, CDR1 is SGHNT and CDR2 is YENEEA. The CDR3 spans 16 residues. The ends lost 5 bases at V and 6 bases at J; junction bases unmatched: 8. CDR3 nucleotides: TGTGCCAGCAGCCAGGGGGGGACTAGCGGGTTCAATGAGCAGTTCTTC. Translated: CASSQGGTSGFNEQFF. Looking up the rest from reference TRBV11-3 and TRBJ2-1 gives the full variable domain: EAGVVQSPRYKIIEKKQPVAFWCNPISGHNTLYWYLQNLGQGPELLIRYENEEAVDDSQLPKDRFSAERLKGVDSTLKIQPAELGDSAVYLCASSQGGTSGFNEQFFGPGTRLTVL.

The chain has TRBV2 and TRBJ2-2; 14 nucleotides line up with TRBD2. The CDR3 length is 17 residues. With 4 bases clipped from V and 5 bases from J, the junction kept 6 bases outside the gene matches. Germline V gene lookup returns CDR1 SNHLY and CDR2 FYNNEI. CDR3 loop: CASSGGLAGEGTGELFF. The CDR3 bases are TGTGCCAGCAGTGGGGGACTAGCGGGAGAAGGAACCGGGGAGCTGTTTTTT.

The rearrangement links TRBV20-1 to TRBJ2-1, with TRBD2 matching 9 bases. This CDR3 contains 17 residues. Germline CDR1 reads DFQATT; CDR2 reads SNEGSKA (reference sequence). V was pared by 0 bases and J by 2 bases, with 8 bases of the junction left unmatched. The chain's CDR3 is CSARDLTSGKAYNEQFF. DNA of the CDR3: TGCAGTGCTAGAGATCTGACTAGCGGAAAGGCCTACAATGAGCAGTTCTTC.

The chain carries TRBV27 and TRBJ2-3; 7 nucleotides align to TRBD1. Germline trimming cut 5 bases from V and 5 bases from J; bases unmatched to any gene: 7. This CDR3 comprises 14 residues. Germline CDR1 MNHEY, CDR2 SMNVEV (reference sequence). The CDR3 nucleotides are TGTGCCAGCAGTCCCAGGGGGTCGGGAGATACGCAGTATTTT. This sequence encodes CASSPRGSGDTQYF.

This clonotype was observed a handful of times. V gene TRBV7-2 combines with J gene TRBJ2-3; 7 positions agree with TRBD2. J was trimmed by 3 bases and V by 6 bases; bases with no gene match: 12. The CDR3 runs to 16 residues. Germline CDR1 and CDR2: SGHTA and FQGNSA. The chain's CDR3 is CASRPGWRELTDTQYF. The CDR3 bases are TGTGCCAGCAGACCAGGTTGGCGGGAGTTGACAGATACGCAGTATTTT. The whole variable domain, filled in from reference TRBV7-2 and TRBJ2-3, reads GAGVSQSPSNKVTEKGKDVELRCDPISGHTALYWYRQSLGQGLEFLIYFQGNSAPDKSGLPSDRFSAERTGGSVSTLTIQRTQQEDSAVYLCASRPGWRELTDTQYFGPGTRLTVL.

The CDR3: CASRWADSPLHF. The CDR3 DNA reads TGTGCCAGCAGGTGGGCGGATTCACCCCTCCACTTT. The chain employs TRBV7-2 and TRBJ1-6; D is unresolved. The germline V gene encodes CDR1 SGHTA and CDR2 FQGNSA. The CDR3 covers 12 residues. With 6 bases removed from V and 8 bases from J, the gap between germline ends came to 8 bases.

This clonotype has ten or more counts. The chain has TRBV7-6 and TRBJ2-7, with D possibly TRBD1 on 5 matching bases. The CDR3 sequence is 14 residues long. CDR1 and CDR2 from the germline V gene are SGHVS and FNYEAQ. V lost 1 base to trimming and J lost 4 bases, with 11 bases between them. CDR3 residues: CASSLGRVPYEQYF. CDR3 in DNA: TGTGCCAGCAGCTTAGGCAGGGTTCCGTACGAGCAGTACTTC.

This clonotype was recorded a few times. The genes are TRBV7-2 and TRBJ2-5, with 9 bases lining up with TRBD1. Germline V lookup: CDR1 SGHTA, CDR2 FQGNSA. The CDR3 covers 16 residues. V gave up 3 bases and J gave up 5 bases; unmatched junction bases: 10. The CDR3 nucleotides read TGTGCCAGCAGCTTTAGGACAGGGGCCCTGGGGGAGACCCAGTACTTC. Translated: CASSFRTGALGETQYF.